A single sample is the source of the 30 T cell receptor beta chains below, sequenced in a study of shared clonotypes between healthy human individuals. Clones were sequenced by immunoSEQ multiplex PCR, and TCRdb holds only the in-frame ones, with some missing. The sample yields 100,000 or so clones, around 68% seen once. The sequenced sample consisted of memory CD8+ T cells sorted from blood. Subset noted: CD45RO+ cells pooled with CCR7-negative TemRA cells. The receptor source for this set is a woman in her 30s in good health.

This clone was detected a few times. The chain combines TRBV27 with TRBJ2-1, with TRBD2 matching over 9 bases. The CDR3 consists of 18 residues. Trimming took 5 bases from V and 2 from J; bases not matched to a gene: 13. Germline V lookup: CDR1 MNHEY, CDR2 SMNVEV (reference sequence). CDR3 protein: CASSLLSEREAPYNEQFF. CDR3 bases: TGTGCCAGCAGTCTCCTCAGTGAGCGGGAGGCCCCCTACAATGAGCAGTTCTTC.

The chain uses TRBV4-1 and TRBJ2-7; maybe TRBD1 (6 bases). The CDR3 sequence is 15 residues long. CDR1 is MGHRA, CDR2 YSYEKL, per germline. Trimming shortened V by 1 base and J by 4 bases, and 14 bases separated the two germline ends. DNA for the CDR3: TGCGCCAGCAGCCAAGGCGGCAGGGGAGTATACGAGCAGTACTTC. It codes for CASSQGGRGVYEQYF.

The rearrangement joins TRBV4-1 to TRBJ2-6; possibly TRBD2 for D (5 bases). The CDR3 consists of 17 residues. In germline, CDR1 is MGHRA, CDR2 YSYEKL. Between the trimmed V and J ends, which lost 4 bases and 4 bases, there was a span of 17 bases. The CDR3 DNA follows: TGCGCCAGCAGCCTTAGGATAGGGAGAGCGGGGGCCAACGTCCTGACTTTC. Residues: CASSLRIGRAGANVLTF.

The J gene is TRBJ2-3, the V gene TRBV4-1, with TRBD2 matching 12 bases. Per germline, CDR1 MGHRA and CDR2 YSYEKL. Trimming at V came to 5 bases and at J to 1 base, leaving 19 bases not matched to a gene. The CDR3 is 21 residues long. The CDR3 spells CASSVLAGGVNRAGGTDTQYF. CDR3 nucleotides: TGCGCCAGCAGCGTACTAGCGGGAGGAGTAAATAGAGCGGGGGGCACAGATACGCAGTATTTT.

This clone was observed a handful of times. J is TRBJ2-2 and V is TRBV4-1; D perhaps matches TRBD1 (5 bases). Germline CDR1 MGHRA, CDR2 YSYEKL. Trimming took 4 bases from V and 1 from J, leaving 10 bases between them. CDR3 length equals 15 residues. As DNA, the CDR3 is TGCGCCAGCAGCCCCTCTCAGGGGAACACCGGGGAGCTGTTTTTT. It yields the protein CASSPSQGNTGELFF.

Only a few counts were recorded for this clone. V gene TRBV11-1 combines with J gene TRBJ2-1; 7 nucleotides line up with TRBD2. V trimming: 5 bases; J trimming: 3 bases; junction bases outside the gene matches: 10. Germline V CDR1 and CDR2: SGHAT, FQDESV (reference sequence). CDR3 length: 16 amino acids. In DNA form, the CDR3 reads TGTGCCAGCAGCGCGGGCGCCCTAGCGGACTACAATGAGCAGTTCTTC. Encoded protein: CASSAGALADYNEQFF.

The chain couples TRBV6-4 to TRBJ2-1; 9 nucleotides align to TRBD2. The CDR3 has 15 amino acids. V was pared by 1 base and J by 9 bases, with 7 bases of the junction left unmatched. The germline CDR1 and CDR2 sequences are MRHNA and SNTAGT. This chain's CDR3 is CASSDLAGGGGEQFF. In DNA form, the CDR3 reads TGTGCCAGCAGTGACTTGGCGGGAGGGGGCGGTGAGCAGTTCTTC.

The V call is TRBV7-8, the J call TRBJ1-5; D is undetermined. The CDR3 runs 16 residues. Per germline, CDR1 SGHVS and CDR2 FQNEAQ. Trimming took 5 bases from V and 0 from J, leaving 14 bases between them. CDR3 in amino acids: CASSPLVIYSNQPQHF. CDR3 DNA sequence: TGTGCCAGCAGCCCTTTGGTGATTTATAGCAATCAGCCCCAGCATTTT.

Only a few counts were recorded for this clone. The rearrangement uses TRBV25-1 and TRBJ2-7, with D hard to call. Trimming shortened V by 5 bases and J by 5 bases, and 7 bases separated the two germline ends. The CDR3 sequence is 11 residues long. Germline V lookup: CDR1 MGHDK, CDR2 SYGVNS. The CDR3 spells CASSYANEQYF. The CDR3 coding sequence is TGTGCCAGCAGTTATGCGAACGAGCAGTACTTC.

This clone was detected a few times. V and J are TRBV19 and TRBJ2-7; TRBD1 matches 10 bases. In germline, CDR1 is LNHDA, CDR2 SQIVND (reference sequence). There are 14 residues in the CDR3. The J segment lost 6 bases and the V segment lost 6 bases, leaving 8 bases of the junction unmatched. CDR3 amino acids: CASSPGQGLFEQYF. The CDR3, as DNA: TGTGCCAGTAGCCCGGGACAGGGGCTCTTCGAGCAGTACTTC.

The chain has TRBV5-4 and TRBJ1-1; D gene uncertain. Germline V CDR1 and CDR2: SGHNT, YYREEE (reference sequence). This CDR3 spans 12 amino acids. Trimming removed 6 bases at V and 1 base at J, with 7 bases between. This CDR3 is CASTAGNTEAFF. CDR3 DNA: TGTGCCAGCACGGCGGGGAACACTGAAGCTTTCTTT.

The genes are TRBV28 and TRBJ2-1; 9 bases are a match to TRBD2. Germline CDR1 is MDHEN and CDR2 is SYDVKM. The trim removed 8 bases at V and 8 bases at J, leaving 4 bases unmatched. The CDR3 has 12 amino acids. The CDR3 reads CASRGRGDEQFF. The CDR3 bases are TGTGCCAGCCGCGGGAGGGGGGATGAGCAGTTCTTC.

The chain carries TRBV20-1 and TRBJ1-2, with unresolved D. The V gene's germline CDR1 is DFQATT and CDR2 SNEGSKA (reference sequence). The germline V and J ends were trimmed by 7 bases and 4 bases, with 7 bases remaining between them. This CDR3 is 10 amino acids long. The CDR3 loop is CSGSGYGYTF. In DNA, the CDR3 is TGCAGTGGGTCAGGCTATGGCTACACCTTC.

This clone was seen only once. The chain carries TRBV25-1 and TRBJ2-3; possible D gene TRBD1, 5 bases. The CDR3 covers 16 residues. V lost 2 bases and J 6 bases, leaving 18 bases between the germline ends. Per germline, CDR1 MGHDK and CDR2 SYGVNS. This CDR3 reads CASSEENRRGLDTQYF. Here the CDR3 DNA reads TGTGCCAGCAGTGAAGAAAATAGAAGGGGCCTGGATACGCAGTATTTT.

This clone was seen ten or more times. This rearrangement joins TRBV29-1 to TRBJ2-3, with D tentatively TRBD2 (6 bases). Trimming cost V 0 bases and J 5 bases, with 15 bases left between them. The CDR3 extends over 15 amino acids. Per germline, CDR1 SQVTM and CDR2 ANQGSEA. The chain's CDR3 is CSVEDLGGKVDTQYF. For the CDR3, the DNA is TGCAGCGTTGAAGATCTTGGCGGGAAGGTAGATACGCAGTATTTT.

This clone was picked up a small number of times. The genes are TRBV28 and TRBJ2-7; no clear D gene. The CDR3 sequence is 12 residues long. Trimming removed 2 bases at V and 3 bases at J, with 5 bases between. Germline CDR1 MDHEN, CDR2 SYDVKM. The CDR3: CASSLGNYEQYF. In nucleotides, the CDR3 is TGTGCCAGCAGTTTAGGAAACTACGAGCAGTACTTC.

The chain recombines TRBV2 with TRBJ2-7, with a weak D call TRBD2 (5 bases). From germline, CDR1 is SNHLY and CDR2 FYNNEI. CDR3 length: 17 residues. V lost 6 bases and J lost 0, with 21 bases in between. Written as DNA, the CDR3 is TGTGCCAGCAGCTCTCGTTCTCGAGGGCTAGTCTCCTACGAGCAGTACTTC. It encodes CASSSRSRGLVSYEQYF.

The gene calls are TRBV6-5 and TRBJ1-5; no clear D. The CDR3 runs to 14 residues. Germline values: CDR1 MNHEY, CDR2 SVGAGI. Between the trimmed V and J ends, which lost 0 bases and 3 bases, there was a span of 6 bases. In DNA, the CDR3 is TGTGCCAGCAGTTACTCTGCGTCCAATCAGCCCCAGCATTTT. Encoded protein: CASSYSASNQPQHF.

The chain recombines TRBV6-4 with TRBJ2-3; D perhaps matches TRBD2 (5 bases). CDR1 and CDR2 (germline): MRHNA, SNTAGT. The CDR3 totals 15 residues. V lost 0 bases and J 4 bases, leaving 11 bases between the germline ends. The CDR3 spells CASSDSSTSPDTQYF. DNA of the CDR3: TGTGCCAGCAGTGACTCGAGTACTAGTCCAGATACGCAGTATTTT.

There are a few counts of this clone. The J gene is TRBJ2-1, the V gene TRBV7-9; D is uncertain. The CDR3 covers 11 residues. The germline V gene encodes CDR1 SEHNR and CDR2 FQNEAQ (reference sequence). V was shortened by 6 bases and J by 9 bases, with 9 bases between the two germline ends. In DNA, the CDR3 is TGTGCCAGCAGAGTCATGGGTGAGCAGTTCTTC. It specifies CASRVMGEQFF.

The chain is built from TRBV19 and TRBJ2-7, with a possible D match to TRBD2 (5 bases). V shed 4 bases and J shed 1 base, with 17 bases lying between them. CDR3 length: 16 amino acids. Germline assignment: CDR1 LNHDA and CDR2 SQIVND (reference sequence). The CDR3 reads CASSRYFERVSYEQYF. As DNA, the CDR3 is TGTGCCAGTAGTAGGTACTTCGAGAGGGTTTCCTACGAGCAGTACTTC.

The V gene is TRBV27, the J gene TRBJ2-7; D might be TRBD1 or TRBD2, each matching 7 bases. The length of the CDR3 is 16 residues. With 2 bases removed from V and 1 base from J, the gap between germline ends came to 15 bases. Germline assignment: CDR1 MNHEY and CDR2 SMNVEV (reference sequence). CDR3 amino acids: CASSLHQRDRSYEQYF. In nucleotides, the CDR3 is TGTGCCAGCAGTTTACATCAGCGGGACAGATCCTACGAGCAGTACTTC.

The chain employs TRBV2 and TRBJ2-5; 11 nucleotides line up with TRBD2. This CDR3 contains 14 residues. CDR1 is SNHLY, CDR2 FYNNEI, per germline. Germline trimming cut 7 bases from V and 5 bases from J; bases unmatched to any gene: 6. This chain's CDR3 is CASMRTSGLETQYF. CDR3 DNA sequence: TGTGCCAGCATGCGGACTAGCGGGCTGGAGACCCAGTACTTC.

In its sample, this clone ranks as medium-sized. The same CDR3 is also encoded by other DNA sequences in this sample. The J gene is TRBJ2-2, the V gene TRBV9; D not resolved. Between the trimmed V and J ends, which lost 0 bases and 4 bases, there was a span of 7 bases. The CDR3 spans 14 residues. Germline V gene data show CDR1 as SGDLS and CDR2 as YYNGEE. CDR3 DNA: TGTGCCAGCAGCGTAGCGTGGGGCACCGGGGAGCTGTTTTTT. Its translation is CASSVAWGTGELFF.

CDR3 in DNA: TGTGCCAGCAGTAACCAGGGGGGGAACATTCAGTACTTC. Residues: CASSNQGGNIQYF. The chain employs TRBV6-6 and TRBJ2-4; D is tentatively TRBD1 or TRBD2 (7 bases each). Trimming cost V 5 bases and J 7 bases, with 12 bases left between them. Per germline, CDR1 MNHNY and CDR2 SVGAGI (reference sequence). The CDR3 has 13 residues.

This clone was recorded many times. The rearrangement joins TRBV7-9 to TRBJ2-7, with 7 nucleotides matching TRBD1. The V gene's germline CDR1 is SEHNR and CDR2 FQNEAQ (reference sequence). The length of the CDR3 is 14 residues. V was pared by 4 bases and J by 6 bases, with 9 bases of the junction left unmatched. The CDR3 region is CASSSTGDVAEQYF. CDR3 in DNA: TGTGCCAGCAGCTCTACAGGGGACGTCGCCGAGCAGTACTTC. Full variable domain (missing parts from reference TRBV7-9 and TRBJ2-7): DTGVSQNPRHKITKRGQNVTFRCDPISEHNRLYWYRQTLGQGPEFLTYFQNEAQLEKSRLLSDRFSAERPKGSFSTLEIQRTEQGDSAMYLCASSSTGDVAEQYFGPGTRLTVT.

This clone was seen a handful of times. This chain joins TRBV19 and TRBJ2-2; the D gene could be TRBD1 or TRBD2 (5 bases each). Germline V CDR1 and CDR2: LNHDA, SQIVND (reference sequence). This CDR3 region has 15 residues. The V gene lost 3 bases and the J gene lost 4 bases, with 12 bases spanning the gap. CDR3 bases: TGTGCCAGTAGTATTCTACAGGACTTCACCGGGGAGCTGTTTTTT. Amino acids: CASSILQDFTGELFF.

This clone was found a few times. V usage is TRBV4-2 and J usage is TRBJ2-2, with D perhaps TRBD2 (6 bases). The length of the CDR3 is 15 residues. The germline V and J ends were trimmed by 4 bases and 2 bases, with 11 bases remaining between them. Germline V gene data show CDR1 as LGHNA and CDR2 as YNFKEQ. CDR3 nucleotides: TGTGCCAGCAGCCCAGGCGGGATCAACACCGGGGAGCTGTTTTTT. This gives the protein CASSPGGINTGELFF.

This clone has only a few counts. Other DNA sequences in this sample translate to the same CDR3. The chain combines TRBV5-1 with TRBJ1-2; tentatively, D is TRBD1 (6 bases). The CDR3 covers 15 residues. CDR1 and CDR2 from the germline V gene are SGHRS and YFSETQ. Trimming shortened V by 0 bases and J by 3 bases, and 12 bases separated the two germline ends. The CDR3, as DNA: TGCGCCAGCAGCTTGGATTCGCAGGGGCACTATGGCTACACCTTC. This encodes CASSLDSQGHYGYTF.

The V gene is TRBV6-1, the J gene TRBJ1-2, with TRBD1 matching 8 bases. There are 13 residues in the CDR3. Losses at the gene ends were 6 bases for V and 6 bases for J; bases not matched to a gene: 6. CDR1 and CDR2 from the germline V gene are MNHNS and SASEGT. CDR3 amino acids: CASSKDRGHGYTF. For the CDR3, the DNA is TGTGCCAGCAGCAAAGACAGGGGTCATGGCTACACCTTC.